These T cell receptor beta chains were read from a single sample in a study of blood T cell repertoires in COVID-19. TCRdb keeps only in-frame clones here, not all; method: immunoSEQ multiplex PCR. This sample has about 140,000 clones, with around 83% found just once. Sample: peripheral blood. These receptors all stem from an older woman with acute or convalescent COVID-19. CDR3s include the opening cysteine and the closing phenylalanine or tryptophan. A D gene is named only where the DNA matches it firmly. The size of a clone is reported for some rows only, either as once, few or many, or as a class for expanded clones.

>TRBD1|TRBV6-5|-|TRBJ1-1
CAAVRGQTEAFF
TGTGCCGCGGTCAGGGGGCAGACTGAAGCTTTCTTT
>-|TRBV5-1|-|TRBJ2-5
CASSLESPHRETQYF
TGCGCCAGCAGCTTGGAGAGCCCCCATAGAGAGACCCAGTACTTC
>TRBD2|TRBV7-2|-|TRBJ2-5
CASSLGGLAGGPRETQYF
TGTGCCAGCAGCTTAGGTGGGCTAGCGGGGGGGCCGCGGGAGACCCAGTACTTC
>TRBD1|TRBV7-8|few|TRBJ1-6
CASSPGQDNSPLHF
TGTGCCAGCAGCCCTGGACAGGATAATTCACCCCTCCACTTT
>TRBD1|TRBV4-2|-|TRBJ2-7
CASSQDWTGPGEQYF
TGTGCCAGCAGCCAAGATTGGACAGGACCGGGAGAGCAGTACTTC
>-|TRBV15|-|TRBJ1-2
CATSSSPGQIYGYTF
TGTGCCACCAGCAGTTCCCCGGGACAAATCTATGGCTACACCTTC
>-|TRBV7-2|-|TRBJ2-1
CASSLRTAYNEQFF
TGTGCCAGCAGCTTGAGGACAGCCTACAATGAGCAGTTCTTC
>-|TRBV30|-|TRBJ1-1
CAWSVRASAGALNTEAFF
TGTGCCTGGAGTGTACGAGCCTCGGCGGGGGCGCTGAACACTGAAGCTTTCTTT
>-|TRBV6-5|-|TRBJ1-1
CASSPGSVNTEAFF
TGTGCCAGCAGTCCTGGGAGTGTGAACACTGAAGCTTTCTTT
>-|TRBV5-1|-|TRBJ1-4
CASSLQGSNEKLFF
TGCGCCAGCAGCTTACAGGGATCTAATGAAAAACTGTTTTTT
>-|TRBV30|once|TRBJ2-7
CAWSWQNYEQYF
TGTGCCTGGAGTTGGCAGAACTACGAGCAGTACTTC
>TRBD1|TRBV30|-|TRBJ2-5
CACAGQGWRETQYF
TGTGCCTGCGCGGGACAGGGCTGGAGGGAGACCCAGTACTTC
>-|TRBV5-4|-|TRBJ2-5
CASSYDLASLQETQYF
TGTGCCAGCAGCTACGACCTAGCCTCCCTCCAAGAGACCCAGTACTTC
>TRBD1|TRBV6-5|few|TRBJ1-3
CASRRTGDSGNTIYF
TGTGCCAGCAGAAGGACAGGGGATTCTGGAAACACCATATATTTT
>-|TRBV30|-|TRBJ1-2
CAWRDKPPRYGYTF
TGTGCCTGGAGGGACAAACCCCCTAGGTATGGCTACACCTTC
>-|TRBV5-5|-|TRBJ1-2
CASRLSNYGYTF
TGTGCCAGCCGTCTAAGCAACTATGGCTACACCTTC
>-|TRBV27|-|TRBJ2-7
CATRGNSYEQYF
TGTGCCACCCGGGGGAACAGCTACGAGCAGTACTTC
>-|TRBV16|-|TRBJ1-3
CASSHGLGRNTIYF
TGTGCCAGCAGCCATGGACTCGGCCGGAACACCATATATTTT
>TRBD2|TRBV24-1|-|TRBJ2-3
CATSDPRTSGGPVPGDTQYF
TGTGCCACCAGTGATCCGAGGACTAGCGGGGGCCCCGTACCGGGGGATACGCAGTATTTT
>TRBD1|TRBV19|many|TRBJ2-5
CASRTTGTGSTSTQYF
TGTGCCAGTAGGACTACAGGGACAGGGTCGACAAGTACCCAGTACTTC
>TRBD1|TRBV5-6|-|TRBJ2-1
CASSLVGQGPYNEQFF
TGTGCCAGCAGCTTGGTAGGACAGGGGCCCTACAATGAGCAGTTCTTC
>TRBD2|TRBV7-2|few|TRBJ2-3
CASSLGLAYTDTQYF
TGTGCCAGCAGCTTAGGACTAGCCTACACAGATACGCAGTATTTT
>-|TRBV7-9|-|TRBJ1-1
CASSLASPNTEAFF
TGTGCCAGCAGCTTAGCGTCTCCGAACACTGAAGCTTTCTTT
>-|TRBV2|-|TRBJ1-5
CASRERSNQPQHF
TGTGCCAGCAGAGAGAGGAGCAATCAGCCCCAGCATTTT
>-|TRBV7-2|few|TRBJ2-3
CASSLGLAFTDTQYF
TGTGCCAGCAGCTTAGGGCTAGCTTTCACAGATACGCAGTATTTT
>TRBD1|TRBV30|-|TRBJ1-6
CAWSPQGVYNSPLHF
TGTGCCTGGAGTCCACAGGGGGTCTATAATTCACCCCTCCACTTT
>-|TRBV5-8|-|TRBJ2-3
CASSWGGGGPADTQYF
TGTGCCAGCAGCTGGGGGGGTGGGGGCCCAGCGGATACGCAGTATTTT
>-|TRBV14|-|TRBJ2-7
CASSRGHRYEQYF
TGTGCCAGCAGCCGGGGACACAGATACGAGCAGTACTTC
>-|TRBV30|-|TRBJ2-7
CAWTGMYEQYF
TGTGCCTGGACAGGAATGTACGAGCAGTACTTC
>TRBD2|TRBV4-1|-|TRBJ2-3
CASSQSGGNTDTQYF
TGCGCCAGCAGCCAAAGCGGGGGGAACACAGATACGCAGTATTTT
>-|TRBV5-1|-|TRBJ2-3
CASTATGSDTQYF
TGCGCCAGCACGGCGACAGGCTCTGATACGCAGTATTTT
>TRBD1|TRBV30|-|TRBJ1-5
CAWSPDRGQPQHF
TGTGCCTGGAGTCCGGACAGGGGGCAGCCCCAGCATTTT
>-|TRBV29-1|-|TRBJ2-3
CSVEGGSGRNTQYF
TGCAGCGTTGAAGGGGGCTCGGGGAGGAATACGCAGTATTTT
>-|TRBV10-2|-|TRBJ2-5
CASSSRGGEETQYF
TGCGCCAGCAGTTCGAGAGGGGGGGAAGAGACCCAGTACTTC
>TRBD2|TRBV28|-|TRBJ2-1
CASGGVTTEQFF
TGTGCCAGCGGGGGGGTTACAACTGAGCAGTTCTTC
>TRBD1|TRBV27|-|TRBJ1-2
CASSSRTGTYGYTF
TGTGCCAGCAGTTCCCGGACAGGTACCTATGGCTACACCTTC
>-|TRBV6-2/TRBV6-3|-|TRBJ1-1
CASSLALEAFF
TGTGCCAGCAGTTTGGCCCTTGAAGCTTTCTTT
>TRBD1|TRBV18|-|TRBJ2-7
CASSPGQNSYEQYF
TGTGCCAGCTCACCGGGACAGAACTCCTACGAGCAGTACTTC
>-|TRBV25-1|-|TRBJ2-2
CASSVRGTGELFF
TGTGCCAGCAGTGTTCGGGGCACCGGGGAGCTGTTTTTT
>TRBD1|TRBV7-2|-|TRBJ1-2
CASSTPGQGAVYGYTF
TGTGCCAGCAGCACCCCGGGACAGGGGGCGGTCTATGGCTACACCTTC
>TRBD1|TRBV11-3|-|TRBJ2-5
CASSLDSRPGQGQETQYF
TGTGCCAGCAGCTTAGACTCTCGGCCGGGACAGGGGCAAGAGACCCAGTACTTC
>TRBD1|TRBV10-3|-|TRBJ1-6
CAISATGGRNSPLHF
TGTGCCATCAGTGCGACAGGGGGCCGGAATTCACCCCTCCACTTT
>TRBD1|TRBV11-3|-|TRBJ1-4
CASSPGQGVGTNEKLFF
TGTGCCAGCAGCCCTGGACAGGGAGTTGGAACTAATGAAAAACTGTTTTTT
>-|TRBV28|-|TRBJ1-1
CASSTRGVNTEAFF
TGTGCCAGCAGTACACGGGGGGTGAACACTGAAGCTTTCTTT
>TRBD1|TRBV3-1/TRBV3-2|-|TRBJ1-3
CASSYSDRVSGNTIYF
TGTGCCAGCTCCTACTCGGACAGGGTATCTGGAAACACCATATATTTT
>TRBD1|TRBV24-1|-|TRBJ1-2
CATSVGTGDGYTF
TGTGCCACCAGTGTTGGGACAGGGGACGGCTACACCTTC
>TRBD2|TRBV2|-|TRBJ2-5
CASRDLSGGLKTQYF
TGTGCCAGCAGGGACCTGAGCGGGGGACTGAAGACCCAGTACTTC
>TRBD1|TRBV7-8|few|TRBJ1-2
CASSLLGTAPSGYTF
TGTGCCAGCAGCTTACTCGGGACAGCCCCTTCCGGCTACACCTTC
>TRBD2|TRBV7-2|once|TRBJ2-3
CASSLVAGGTDTQYF
TGTGCCAGCAGCTTAGTGGCGGGGGGGACAGATACGCAGTATTTT
>-|TRBV5-1|-|TRBJ2-5
CASSLTGETQYF
TGCGCCAGCAGCTTGACGGGGGAGACCCAGTACTTC
>TRBD1|TRBV28|-|TRBJ1-1
CASSNRDRWNLEAFF
TGTGCCAGCAGCAACAGGGACAGGTGGAACCTTGAAGCTTTCTTT
>-|TRBV9|-|TRBJ1-5
CASSVGDQPQHF
TGTGCCAGCAGCGTAGGCGATCAGCCCCAGCATTTT
>TRBD2|TRBV28|-|TRBJ2-5
CASSPFGTRRETQYF
TGTGCCAGCAGTCCCTTTGGGACTAGAAGAGAGACCCAGTACTTC